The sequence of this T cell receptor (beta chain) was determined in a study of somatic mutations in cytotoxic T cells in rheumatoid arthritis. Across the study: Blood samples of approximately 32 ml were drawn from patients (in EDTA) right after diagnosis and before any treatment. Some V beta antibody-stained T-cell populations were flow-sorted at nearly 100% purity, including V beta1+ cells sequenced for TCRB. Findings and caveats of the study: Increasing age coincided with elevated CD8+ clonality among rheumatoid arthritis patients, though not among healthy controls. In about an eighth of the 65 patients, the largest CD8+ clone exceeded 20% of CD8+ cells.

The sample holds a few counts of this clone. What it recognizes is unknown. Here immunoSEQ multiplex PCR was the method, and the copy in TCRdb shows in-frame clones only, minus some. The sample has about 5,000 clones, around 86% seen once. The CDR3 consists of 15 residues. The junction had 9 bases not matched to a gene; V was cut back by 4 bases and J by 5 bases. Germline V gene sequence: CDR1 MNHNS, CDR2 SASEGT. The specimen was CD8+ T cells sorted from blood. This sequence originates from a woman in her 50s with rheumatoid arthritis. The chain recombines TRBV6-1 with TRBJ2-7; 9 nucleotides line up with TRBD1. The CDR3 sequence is CASSGLTGGSDEQYF. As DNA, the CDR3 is TGTGCCAGCAGTGGACTGACAGGGGGGTCGGACGAGCAGTACTTC.